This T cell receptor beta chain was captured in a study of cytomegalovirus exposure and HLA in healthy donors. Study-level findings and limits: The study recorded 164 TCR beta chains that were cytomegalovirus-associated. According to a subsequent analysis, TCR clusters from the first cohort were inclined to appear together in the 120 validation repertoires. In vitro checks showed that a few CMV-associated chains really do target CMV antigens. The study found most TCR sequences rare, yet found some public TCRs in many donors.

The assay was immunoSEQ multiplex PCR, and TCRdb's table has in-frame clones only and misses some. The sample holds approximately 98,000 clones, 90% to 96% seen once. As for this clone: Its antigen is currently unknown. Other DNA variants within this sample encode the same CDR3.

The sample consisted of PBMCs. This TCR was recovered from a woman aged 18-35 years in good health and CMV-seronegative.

CDR3 in DNA: TGTGCCAGCAGCTTACAGGGGGCTCTCTACAATGAGCAGTTCTTC. Encoded protein: CASSLQGALYNEQFF. The chain recombines TRBV13 with TRBJ2-1; TRBD1 matches at 8 bases. After removal of 2 bases from V and 3 bases from J, the junction contained 3 bases not matched to a gene. Germline V gives CDR1 PRHDT, CDR2 FYEKMQ (reference sequence). CDR3 length equals 15 residues.